The next 11 T cell receptor beta chains were all read from a single sample in a study of T cell responses to AZD1222 COVID-19 vaccine. Assay used: immunoSEQ multiplex PCR; TCRdb lists only in-frame clones, some missing. The sample contains roughly 150,000 clones, roughly 94% of which appear only once. The sample consisted of peripheral blood, taken 28 days after the second AZD1222 dose. The receptor set was obtained from an adult who received the AZD1222 COVID-19 vaccine.

V usage is TRBV18 and J usage is TRBJ2-3; D may be TRBD1 or TRBD2 (5 bases each). V lost 5 bases and J 5 bases, leaving 20 bases between the germline ends. Germline V gives CDR1 KGHSH, CDR2 LQKENI. There are 16 residues in the CDR3. CDR3 sequence reads: CASSTRAGLRKDTQYF. The CDR3 DNA reads as TGTGCCAGCTCAACCAGGGCGGGCCTTCGAAAAGATACGCAGTATTTT.

This clone was recorded only once. This chain links TRBV6-5 with TRBJ1-2, with a tentative D call TRBD1 (6 bases). Germline CDR1 reads MNHEY; CDR2 reads SVGAGI. The CDR3 is 14 residues long. V dropped 0 bases and J dropped 4 bases, with 9 bases sitting between them. The CDR3 DNA is TGTGCCAGCAGTTACTCGGGCAGGGGCTATGGCTACACCTTC. Amino acid sequence: CASSYSGRGYGYTF.

The chain is built from TRBV5-8 and TRBJ2-7; D is uncertain. The germline gives CDR1 SGHTS, CDR2 YDEGEE. Trimming cost V 0 bases and J 7 bases, with 8 bases left between them. The CDR3 spans 12 residues. As DNA, the CDR3 is TGTGCCAGCAGCTTGGGTCCGACGGAGCAGTACTTC. Translation: CASSLGPTEQYF.

The chain carries TRBV19 and TRBJ1-3, with a weak D call TRBD1 (6 bases). There are 16 residues in the CDR3. Looked up from germline, CDR1 is LNHDA and CDR2 is SQIVND (reference sequence). V lost 1 base and J lost 0, with 10 bases in between. The CDR3 reads CASSIGQAASGNTIYF. The DNA of the CDR3 is TGTGCCAGTAGTATAGGACAGGCAGCCTCTGGAAACACCATATATTTT.

The chain links TRBV18 to TRBJ2-3; 8 nucleotides line up with TRBD2. Germline V gives CDR1 KGHSH, CDR2 LQKENI. Trimming cost V 4 bases and J 1 base; bases outside gene matches: 4. The CDR3 length is 15 residues. CDR3 amino acids: CASSLGLAGTDTQYF. The CDR3 DNA is TGTGCCAGCTCACTCGGACTAGCTGGCACAGATACGCAGTATTTT.

This chain links TRBV5-4 with TRBJ1-2, with 7 bases identical to TRBD1. V shed 4 bases and J 4 bases; nucleotides not matched to a gene: 10. The CDR3 is 15 residues long. The germline V gene has CDR1 SGHNT and CDR2 YYREEE (reference sequence). The CDR3 sequence is CASSLGQAVFYGYTF. Written as DNA, the CDR3 is TGTGCCAGCAGCCTAGGACAGGCTGTCTTCTATGGCTACACCTTC.

The rearrangement joins TRBV6-2 or TRBV6-3 to TRBJ2-1; D gene unclear. V shed 0 bases and J shed 4 bases, with 10 bases lying between them. CDR3 length: 15 amino acids. Germline loops: CDR1 MNHEY, CDR2 SVGEGT. CDR3 sequence: CASSYSVSRYNEQFF. The DNA of the CDR3 is TGTGCCAGCAGTTACTCGGTCAGCAGATACAATGAGCAGTTCTTC.

The chain uses TRBV13 and TRBJ1-1, with 8 nucleotides matching TRBD1. Germline CDR1 reads PRHDT; CDR2 reads FYEKMQ (reference sequence). J gave up 0 bases and V 2 bases, and 5 bases lay outside the gene matches. CDR3 length equals 16 residues. CDR3 sequence (DNA): TGTGCCAGCAGCTTAAGGACAGGGACCATGAACACTGAAGCTTTCTTT. Protein: CASSLRTGTMNTEAFF.

V and J are TRBV18 and TRBJ1-1; weak D call: TRBD1 (5 bases). Germline assignment: CDR1 KGHSH and CDR2 LQKENI. Trimming cost V 3 bases and J 6 bases, with 11 bases left between them. The CDR3 runs to 13 residues. This CDR3 reads CASSPDSFAEAFF. The CDR3 coding sequence is TGTGCCAGCTCACCCGACAGCTTCGCTGAAGCTTTCTTT.

This clone occurred a few times. The chain joins TRBV4-2 to TRBJ1-2; D might be TRBD1 (5 bases). V lost 0 bases and J lost 8, with 16 bases in between. The CDR3 extends over 15 amino acids. Germline loops: CDR1 LGHNA, CDR2 YNFKEQ. The DNA of the CDR3 is TGTGCCAGCAGCCAAGATCGAGGGACCAACCCCGGCTACACCTTC. Its translation: CASSQDRGTNPGYTF.

The chain links TRBV18 to TRBJ2-7; D is perhaps TRBD1 (6 bases). V was trimmed by 3 bases and J by 2 bases, leaving 11 bases between them. CDR1 and CDR2 from the germline V gene are KGHSH and LQKENI. The CDR3 runs 14 residues. CDR3 protein: CASSPRQVAYEQYF. The CDR3 region has the DNA TGTGCCAGCTCACCTCGACAGGTGGCCTACGAGCAGTACTTC.